Listed below are T cell receptor beta chains from one sample, sequenced in a study of shared clonotypes between healthy human individuals. TCRdb keeps only in-frame clones here, not all; method: immunoSEQ multiplex PCR. Here the sample spans about 980,000 clones, less than 85% being singletons. The source material was memory CD4+ T cells sorted from blood. The receptors derive from a young man in good health. Each CDR3 is given with its conserved first and last residue. D genes are given only for firm matches. Only part of the rows carry a size: once, few, many, or a class if the clone is expanded.

clone_size: few; d_call: TRBD2; j_call: TRBJ2-1; v_call: TRBV5-1; cdr3_nt: TGCGCCAGCAGCTTGACTAGCGGCTCGCGTGAGCAGTTCTTC; cdr3_aa: CASSLTSGSREQFF
clone_size: .; d_call: TRBD1; j_call: TRBJ1-2; v_call: TRBV6-5; cdr3_nt: TGTGCCAGCAGGGGGGGACAGGAAAACTATGGCTACACCTTC; cdr3_aa: CASRGGQENYGYTF
clone_size: .; d_call: TRBD2; j_call: TRBJ2-1; v_call: TRBV9; cdr3_nt: TGTGCCAGCAGCCCTCGGACTAGCGGGGGGTTATACAATGAGCAGTTCTTC; cdr3_aa: CASSPRTSGGLYNEQFF
clone_size: once; d_call: TRBD1; j_call: TRBJ2-2; v_call: TRBV28; cdr3_nt: TGTGCCAGCAGTTCGTCTGGGACAGGGGACGGGGAGCTGTTTTTT; cdr3_aa: CASSSSGTGDGELFF
clone_size: .; d_call: .; j_call: TRBJ2-7; v_call: TRBV7-2; cdr3_nt: TGTGCCAGCGCCAGCGCCGCGGGCTACGAGCAGTACTTC; cdr3_aa: CASASAAGYEQYF
clone_size: .; d_call: TRBD2; j_call: TRBJ2-3; v_call: TRBV6-6; cdr3_nt: TGTGCCAGCAGTTACTCGATGGTAGCGGGGACAGATACGCAGTATTTT; cdr3_aa: CASSYSMVAGTDTQYF
clone_size: .; d_call: TRBD1; j_call: TRBJ1-3; v_call: TRBV6-6; cdr3_nt: TGTGCCAGCAGTGCCCGGGACAGCTCTGGAAACACCATATATTTT; cdr3_aa: CASSARDSSGNTIYF
clone_size: .; d_call: .; j_call: TRBJ1-3; v_call: TRBV30; cdr3_nt: TGTGCCTGGAGTGGGGGCCGAGGAAACACCATATATTTT; cdr3_aa: CAWSGGRGNTIYF
clone_size: .; d_call: TRBD2; j_call: TRBJ2-7; v_call: TRBV4-1; cdr3_nt: TGCGCCAGCAGCCAAGCCGGGACTAGCGACTACGAGCAGTACTTC; cdr3_aa: CASSQAGTSDYEQYF
clone_size: .; d_call: TRBD2; j_call: TRBJ2-7; v_call: TRBV5-4; cdr3_nt: TGTGCCAGCAGCTTGGTCACTAGCGGAAGCGAGCAGTACTTC; cdr3_aa: CASSLVTSGSEQYF
clone_size: .; d_call: TRBD2; j_call: TRBJ2-2; v_call: TRBV4-1; cdr3_nt: TGCGCCAGCAGCCCTATACATGGACTAGCGGGAGGCTGGACCGGGGAGCTGTTTTTT; cdr3_aa: CASSPIHGLAGGWTGELFF
clone_size: .; d_call: TRBD1; j_call: TRBJ2-7; v_call: TRBV6-6; cdr3_nt: TGTGCCAGCAGTTACTCGATTACAGGGGGCCTGAACGAGCAGTACTTC; cdr3_aa: CASSYSITGGLNEQYF
clone_size: few; d_call: TRBD1; j_call: TRBJ1-1; v_call: TRBV5-1; cdr3_nt: TGCGCCAGCAGCTTGTCAGGGGGCTTAACGAACACTGAAGCTTTCTTT; cdr3_aa: CASSLSGGLTNTEAFF
clone_size: .; d_call: TRBD2; j_call: TRBJ2-7; v_call: TRBV11-2; cdr3_nt: TGTGCCAGCAGCTTAGGTAGCGGGACCCACGAGCAGTACTTC; cdr3_aa: CASSLGSGTHEQYF
clone_size: .; d_call: .; j_call: TRBJ1-1; v_call: TRBV6-1; cdr3_nt: TGTGCCAGCACCCGGACGGGTCAGAACACTGAAGCTTTCTTT; cdr3_aa: CASTRTGQNTEAFF
clone_size: .; d_call: TRBD1; j_call: TRBJ1-1; v_call: TRBV18; cdr3_nt: TGTGCCAGCTCAGGACAGGCCAACACTGAAGCTTTCTTT; cdr3_aa: CASSGQANTEAFF
clone_size: .; d_call: .; j_call: TRBJ1-2; v_call: TRBV6-1; cdr3_nt: TGTGCCAGCAGTCTCGACTATGGCTACACCTTC; cdr3_aa: CASSLDYGYTF
clone_size: .; d_call: .; j_call: TRBJ2-1; v_call: TRBV6-1; cdr3_nt: TGTGCCAGTCCCGGCAGGAGCTTCGGCAATGAGCAGTTCTTC; cdr3_aa: CASPGRSFGNEQFF
clone_size: once; d_call: TRBD2; j_call: TRBJ2-3; v_call: TRBV18; cdr3_nt: TGTGCCAGCTCACCGTCACTAGCGGTCACAGATACGCAGTATTTT; cdr3_aa: CASSPSLAVTDTQYF
clone_size: .; d_call: .; j_call: TRBJ2-1; v_call: TRBV19; cdr3_nt: TGTGCCAGTGGCGAAAACAATGAGCAGTTCTTC; cdr3_aa: CASGENNEQFF
clone_size: .; d_call: TRBD1; j_call: TRBJ2-4; v_call: TRBV5-1; cdr3_nt: TGCGCCAGCAGCTCGGGGACAGGCAGGGCCATTCAGTACTTC; cdr3_aa: CASSSGTGRAIQYF
clone_size: .; d_call: TRBD2; j_call: TRBJ2-5; v_call: TRBV9; cdr3_nt: TGTGCCAGCAGCCCCCCCGGCGGGGGGCCTTCTACCGAGACCCAGTACTTC; cdr3_aa: CASSPPGGGPSTETQYF
clone_size: .; d_call: TRBD2; j_call: TRBJ2-7; v_call: TRBV29-1; cdr3_nt: TGCAGCGTCAGCAGGACTAGCGGTTCCTACGAGCAGTACTTC; cdr3_aa: CSVSRTSGSYEQYF
clone_size: .; d_call: .; j_call: TRBJ1-1; v_call: TRBV4-1; cdr3_nt: TGCGCCAGCAGCCAAGGCCTGGGATACACTGAAGCTTTCTTT; cdr3_aa: CASSQGLGYTEAFF
clone_size: .; d_call: TRBD2; j_call: TRBJ2-5; v_call: TRBV14; cdr3_nt: TGTGCCAGCAGCCTGCGACTAGCGGGTCAAGAGACCCAGTACTTC; cdr3_aa: CASSLRLAGQETQYF
clone_size: .; d_call: .; j_call: TRBJ2-5; v_call: TRBV5-4; cdr3_nt: TGTGCCAGCAGACGGACGGACGAGAAAGAGACCCAGTACTTC; cdr3_aa: CASRRTDEKETQYF
clone_size: .; d_call: TRBD1; j_call: TRBJ1-2; v_call: TRBV4-3; cdr3_nt: TGCGCCAGCAGCCAAGGTGCAGGGGGCTCTGGCTACACCTTC; cdr3_aa: CASSQGAGGSGYTF
clone_size: .; d_call: .; j_call: TRBJ2-1; v_call: TRBV5-1; cdr3_nt: TGCGCCAGCAGCTGGGGCGGGGACAATGAGCAGTTCTTC; cdr3_aa: CASSWGGDNEQFF
clone_size: .; d_call: TRBD1; j_call: TRBJ1-5; v_call: TRBV28; cdr3_nt: TGTGCCAGCAGGCCTCCCGGACAGGGGAACAATCAGCCCCAGCATTTT; cdr3_aa: CASRPPGQGNNQPQHF
clone_size: .; d_call: .; j_call: TRBJ1-1; v_call: TRBV11-3; cdr3_nt: TGTGCCAGCAGCTTAGACCCTAACACTGAAGCTTTCTTT; cdr3_aa: CASSLDPNTEAFF
clone_size: .; d_call: TRBD1; j_call: TRBJ2-3; v_call: TRBV5-4; cdr3_nt: TGTGCCAGCAGCAAGGGACAGGGGACAGATACGCAGTATTTT; cdr3_aa: CASSKGQGTDTQYF
clone_size: .; d_call: TRBD1; j_call: TRBJ1-1; v_call: TRBV2; cdr3_nt: TGTGCCAGCAGCGTGGGACAGGGCGGATCTGAAGCTTTCTTT; cdr3_aa: CASSVGQGGSEAFF
clone_size: .; d_call: TRBD1; j_call: TRBJ2-7; v_call: TRBV6-5; cdr3_nt: TGTGCCAGCAGTTTACCCGGGACAGGTAAAAAGTACTTC; cdr3_aa: CASSLPGTGKKYF
clone_size: few; d_call: .; j_call: TRBJ1-5; v_call: TRBV19; cdr3_nt: TGTGCCAGCAGGTCAGGCGGTATCAATCAGCCCCAGCATTTT; cdr3_aa: CASRSGGINQPQHF
clone_size: .; d_call: .; j_call: TRBJ2-7; v_call: TRBV5-1; cdr3_nt: TGCGCCAGCAGCTTCCCGTTCCAGGACGAGCAGTACTTC; cdr3_aa: CASSFPFQDEQYF
clone_size: few; d_call: .; j_call: TRBJ1-3; v_call: TRBV30; cdr3_nt: TGTGCCTGGAGTGTGGTGGGGGAACTCACCATCTCTGGAAACACCATATATTTT; cdr3_aa: CAWSVVGELTISGNTIYF
clone_size: .; d_call: TRBD2; j_call: TRBJ2-7; v_call: TRBV28; cdr3_nt: TGTGCCAGCAGCCCTACTCGGGGGGGGTTCTCCTACGAGCAGTACTTC; cdr3_aa: CASSPTRGGFSYEQYF
clone_size: .; d_call: .; j_call: TRBJ2-3; v_call: TRBV10-1; cdr3_nt: TGCGCCAGCAGGGACAGCCCGGAGGGTACGCAGTATTTT; cdr3_aa: CASRDSPEGTQYF
clone_size: .; d_call: .; j_call: TRBJ2-6; v_call: TRBV10-3; cdr3_nt: TGTGCCACCGGGACTGTCTCTGGGGCCAACGTCCTGACTTTC; cdr3_aa: CATGTVSGANVLTF
clone_size: .; d_call: TRBD1; j_call: TRBJ1-2; v_call: TRBV19; cdr3_nt: TGTGCCAGTAGTGAAAGCGGGACAGGAGGTTATGGCTACACCTTC; cdr3_aa: CASSESGTGGYGYTF
clone_size: .; d_call: .; j_call: TRBJ1-1; v_call: TRBV4-1; cdr3_nt: TGCGCCAGCAGCCATCAGAGCACTGAAGCTTTCTTT; cdr3_aa: CASSHQSTEAFF
clone_size: .; d_call: TRBD2; j_call: TRBJ2-1; v_call: TRBV10-1; cdr3_nt: TGCGCCAGCAGTAGGACTAGCGGGGTTTTCTCCTACAATGAGCAGTTCTTC; cdr3_aa: CASSRTSGVFSYNEQFF
clone_size: .; d_call: .; j_call: TRBJ2-1; v_call: TRBV6-1; cdr3_nt: TGTGCCAGCAGTGAAGAGGTTAGGAATGAGCAGTTCTTC; cdr3_aa: CASSEEVRNEQFF
clone_size: few; d_call: .; j_call: TRBJ1-2; v_call: TRBV7-2; cdr3_nt: TGTGCCAGCAGCACCGGGACCCGAGGCGGCTACACCTTC; cdr3_aa: CASSTGTRGGYTF
clone_size: .; d_call: .; j_call: TRBJ2-1; v_call: TRBV10-2; cdr3_nt: TGCGCCAGCACGGGAGCCTACAATGAGCAGTTCTTC; cdr3_aa: CASTGAYNEQFF
clone_size: .; d_call: TRBD1; j_call: TRBJ2-2; v_call: TRBV25-1; cdr3_nt: TGTGCCAGCAGTCCCACGACAGGGCCCACCGGGGAGCTGTTTTTT; cdr3_aa: CASSPTTGPTGELFF
clone_size: few; d_call: .; j_call: TRBJ1-1; v_call: TRBV18; cdr3_nt: TGTGCCAGCTCACCACCCATGGAGACTGAAGCTTTCTTT; cdr3_aa: CASSPPMETEAFF
clone_size: once; d_call: .; j_call: TRBJ1-2; v_call: TRBV4-3; cdr3_nt: TGCGCCAGCAGCCAAGATCTCTCCGATAGGGTCTATGGCTACACCTTC; cdr3_aa: CASSQDLSDRVYGYTF
clone_size: .; d_call: .; j_call: TRBJ1-1; v_call: TRBV18; cdr3_nt: TGTGCCAGCTCACCACAAAGGGGGAACACTGAAGCTTTCTTT; cdr3_aa: CASSPQRGNTEAFF
clone_size: many; d_call: .; j_call: TRBJ2-3; v_call: TRBV9; cdr3_nt: TGTGCCAGCAGCGTAGACGGATTAGATACGCAGTATTTT; cdr3_aa: CASSVDGLDTQYF
clone_size: .; d_call: .; j_call: TRBJ2-7; v_call: TRBV5-1; cdr3_nt: TGCGCCAGCAGCTTGGTGTCCGGGAGCTACGAGCAGTACTTC; cdr3_aa: CASSLVSGSYEQYF
clone_size: .; d_call: TRBD2; j_call: TRBJ2-3; v_call: TRBV9; cdr3_nt: TGTGCCAGCGGGGTAGCGGGAGGTGGCGGAGATACGCAGTATTTT; cdr3_aa: CASGVAGGGGDTQYF
clone_size: .; d_call: .; j_call: TRBJ1-5; v_call: TRBV6-5; cdr3_nt: TGTGCCAGCAGTCCTACATGGGAGCAGCCCCAGCATTTT; cdr3_aa: CASSPTWEQPQHF
clone_size: few; d_call: TRBD1; j_call: TRBJ1-2; v_call: TRBV10-3; cdr3_nt: TGTGCCATCAGGGGACAGGGGGCCGGTGGCTACACCTTC; cdr3_aa: CAIRGQGAGGYTF
clone_size: few; d_call: .; j_call: TRBJ2-7; v_call: TRBV7-9; cdr3_nt: TGTGCCAGCAGCTCGGGTGGCGGGCAGTACTTC; cdr3_aa: CASSSGGGQYF